These 25 T cell receptor beta chains share one sample of origin, sequenced in a study of cytomegalovirus exposure and HLA in healthy donors. Primers: 60 Vbeta forward and 13 Jbeta reverse. Some clones are missing from TCRdb's copy, which holds only in-frame ones; the method was immunoSEQ multiplex PCR. This table holds about 190,000 clones, 87% found once. Sequenced input: PBMCs. The source of these receptors is a boy younger than 10 in good health and CMV-seronegative.

This chain's CDR3 is CASTTGTLSTDTQYF. Here the CDR3 DNA reads TGTGCCAGTACGACCGGGACTCTAAGCACAGATACGCAGTATTTT. V usage is TRBV28 and J usage is TRBJ2-3; D might be TRBD2 (6 bases). CDR1 and CDR2 (germline): MDHEN, SYDVKM. The V end lost 9 bases, the J end lost 0 bases, and 16 bases lay between the germline ends. There are 15 residues in the CDR3.

The rearrangement links TRBV27 to TRBJ1-1, with D possibly matching TRBD1 (5 bases). Per germline, CDR1 MNHEY and CDR2 SMNVEV (reference sequence). Trimming took off 5 bases at V and 1 base at J, with 11 bases between the two ends. This CDR3 is built from 14 residues. This CDR3 reads CASSTATGNTEAFF. As DNA, the CDR3 is TGTGCCAGCAGTACCGCTACAGGGAACACTGAAGCTTTCTTT.

The J gene is TRBJ2-2, the V gene TRBV2; tentative D call: TRBD1 (5 bases). V was trimmed by 1 base and J by 2 bases, leaving 8 bases between them. The CDR3 is 15 residues long. Germline-derived CDR1 and CDR2 are SNHLY and FYNNEI. DNA for the CDR3: TGTGCCAGCAGTGAAGTTAGGGGAAACACCGGGGAGCTGTTTTTT. This codes for CASSEVRGNTGELFF. Using reference TRBV2 and TRBJ2-2 for the parts outside the CDR3, the full variable domain is EPEVTQTPSHQVTQMGQEVILRCVPISNHLYFYWYRQILGQKVEFLVSFYNNEISEKSEIFDDQFSVERPDGSNFTLKIRSTKLEDSAMYFCASSEVRGNTGELFFGEGSRLTVL.

The rearrangement joins TRBV2 to TRBJ2-3; tentatively, D is TRBD2 (5 bases). This CDR3 is 14 amino acids long. Germline V gene lookup returns CDR1 SNHLY and CDR2 FYNNEI. V dropped 6 bases and J dropped 3 bases, with 13 bases sitting between them. In nucleotides, the CDR3 is TGTGCCAGCAGCCCTAGGACTGGAACAGATACGCAGTATTTT. It yields the protein CASSPRTGTDTQYF.

The CDR3 here is CASGPGTETYEQYF. CDR3 bases: TGTGCCAGCGGCCCCGGGACTGAGACCTACGAGCAGTACTTC. This chain joins TRBV13 and TRBJ2-7; possible D gene TRBD2, 6 bases. The germline V gene has CDR1 PRHDT and CDR2 FYEKMQ (reference sequence). Between the trimmed V and J ends, which lost 8 bases and 2 bases, there was a span of 16 bases. The CDR3 is 14 residues long. Supplemented by reference TRBV13 and TRBJ2-7, the full variable domain reads AAGVIQSPRHLIKEKRETATLKCYPIPRHDTVYWYQQGPGQDPQFLISFYEKMQSDKGSIPDRFSAQQFSDYHSELNMSSLELGDSALYFCASGPGTETYEQYFGPGTRLTVT.

This chain links TRBV6-6 with TRBJ2-7; 8 bases match TRBD1. This CDR3 comprises 13 residues. V was clipped by 6 bases and J by 2 bases; unmatched bases: 3. CDR1 is MNHNY and CDR2 is SVGAGI in the germline V gene (reference sequence). The CDR3, as DNA: TGTGCCAGCAGGGACAGGGAGGCCTACGAGCAGTACTTC. Its protein is CASRDREAYEQYF.

The chain recombines TRBV9 with TRBJ2-5, with D possibly being TRBD2 (6 bases). Per the germline V gene, CDR1 is SGDLS and CDR2 is YYNGEE. Trimming removed 3 bases at V and 8 bases at J, with 20 bases between. The CDR3 is 15 amino acids. The CDR3 here is CASSENPGLGDTQYF. DNA for the CDR3: TGTGCCAGCAGCGAAAACCCGGGACTGGGGGACACCCAGTACTTC.

This chain joins TRBV27 and TRBJ2-1, with D perhaps TRBD1 (5 bases). This CDR3 is 14 amino acids long. V was clipped by 6 bases and J by 3 bases, with 12 bases between them. Germline V gene sequence: CDR1 MNHEY, CDR2 SMNVEV (reference sequence). CDR3 sequence: CASRDNPNYNEQFF. In DNA, the CDR3 is TGTGCCAGCAGGGACAACCCTAACTACAATGAGCAGTTCTTC.

The chain has TRBV5-1 and TRBJ1-6; tentative D call: TRBD1 (5 bases). The CDR3 totals 13 residues. The germline gives CDR1 SGHRS, CDR2 YFSETQ. Trimming removed 5 bases at V and 5 bases at J, with 8 bases between. CDR3 in amino acids: CASSSGNNSPLHF. The CDR3 region has the DNA TGCGCCAGCAGTTCAGGGAATAATTCACCCCTCCACTTT. Together with reference TRBV5-1 and TRBJ1-6, the CDR3 gives the full variable domain: KAGVTQTPRYLIKTRGQQVTLSCSPISGHRSVSWYQQTPGQGLQFLFEYFSETQRNKGNFPGRFSGRQFSNSRSEMNVSTLELGDSALYLCASSSGNNSPLHFGNGTRLTVT.

This chain connects TRBV5-1 to TRBJ2-5; no reliable D call. Trimming took off 2 bases at V and 1 base at J, with 9 bases between the two ends. Germline CDR1 SGHRS, CDR2 YFSETQ. The CDR3 runs 14 residues. The CDR3: CASSFRPGQETQYF. As DNA, the CDR3 is TGCGCCAGCAGCTTCCGCCCGGGCCAAGAGACCCAGTACTTC.

The chain's CDR3 is CASSNTGNTEAFF. CDR3 nucleotides: TGTGCCAGCAGTAATACCGGGAACACTGAAGCTTTCTTT. The chain employs TRBV2 and TRBJ1-1, with D unresolved. Looked up from germline, CDR1 is SNHLY and CDR2 is FYNNEI. CDR3 length: 13 residues. Trimming pared 5 bases from V and 1 base from J, leaving 8 bases between. The complete variable domain, with remaining parts taken from reference TRBV2 and TRBJ1-1, reads EPEVTQTPSHQVTQMGQEVILRCVPISNHLYFYWYRQILGQKVEFLVSFYNNEISEKSEIFDDQFSVERPDGSNFTLKIRSTKLEDSAMYFCASSNTGNTEAFFGQGTRLTVV.

This clone has only one observation. This chain uses TRBV6-1 with TRBJ2-3, with 11 bases lining up with TRBD2. CDR1 and CDR2 from the germline V gene are MNHNS and SASEGT. J gave up 5 bases and V 3 bases, and 16 bases lay outside the gene matches. The CDR3 loop spans 19 amino acids. The CDR3 nucleotides read TGTGCCAGCAGTGACGGTATCGGGTTAGCGGGGGGGCATGGAGATACGCAGTATTTT. Protein sequence: CASSDGIGLAGGHGDTQYF.

V and J are TRBV19 and TRBJ2-1, with 9 positions matching TRBD1. This CDR3 has 14 amino acids. Germline V gives CDR1 LNHDA, CDR2 SQIVND (reference sequence). The V gene end was trimmed by 5 bases and the J gene end by 10 bases; junction bases not matched to a gene: 9. CDR3 region: CASSRDRDSLEQFF. CDR3 nucleotides: TGTGCCAGTAGTCGGGACAGGGATTCGCTGGAGCAGTTCTTC.

This clone was seen just once. The J gene is TRBJ2-2, the V gene TRBV9, with D tentatively TRBD1 (6 bases). The CDR3 is 15 amino acids. Germline lookup yields CDR1 SGDLS and CDR2 YYNGEE. V gave up 4 bases and J gave up 4 bases, with 14 bases separating them. In nucleotides, the CDR3 is TGTGCCAGCAGCTCTCGGACAGTAGGCACCGGGGAGCTGTTTTTT. It specifies CASSSRTVGTGELFF.

This clone was picked up one time. The V call is TRBV10-3, the J call TRBJ2-6; 7 nucleotides agree with TRBD2. The length of the CDR3 is 17 residues. The ends lost 3 bases at V and 5 bases at J; junction bases unmatched: 10. Germline CDR1 is ENHRY and CDR2 is SYGVKD. Written as DNA, the CDR3 is TGTGCCATCAGTGAAGGGAGGGTGTCCTATCGGGCCAACGTCCTGACTTTC. This sequence encodes CAISEGRVSYRANVLTF.

The chain combines TRBV5-6 with TRBJ2-2; D gene unclear. The CDR3 is 15 amino acids. V was pared by 3 bases and J by 0 bases, with 9 bases between. The germline V gene has CDR1 SGHDT and CDR2 YYEEEE. This CDR3 is CASSSLSPNTGELFF. The CDR3 coding sequence is TGTGCCAGCAGCTCCTTATCCCCGAACACCGGGGAGCTGTTTTTT.

The chain couples TRBV4-1 to TRBJ1-2; D ambiguous. V dropped 0 bases and J dropped 4 bases, with 9 bases sitting between them. CDR1 is MGHRA and CDR2 is YSYEKL in the germline V gene. The CDR3 spans 14 residues. CDR3 coding DNA: TGCGCCAGCAGCCAAGACTTCCCCGGCTATGGCTACACCTTC. It translates to CASSQDFPGYGYTF.

The chain carries TRBV7-3 and TRBJ1-6, with 10 bases lining up with TRBD1. The CDR3 consists of 15 residues. The ends lost 5 bases at V and 9 bases at J; junction bases unmatched: 7. CDR1 is SGHTA and CDR2 is FQGTGA in the germline V gene. The CDR3 DNA is TGTGCCAGCAGCCCCACCGGGACAGGGGTTTCACCCCTCCACTTT. Its translation is CASSPTGTGVSPLHF.

V is TRBV6-6 and J is TRBJ1-4, with 10 bases aligning to TRBD1. The V segment lost 7 bases and the J segment 10 bases; nucleotides outside the gene matches: 9. The CDR3 is made up of 14 amino acids. In germline, CDR1 is MNHNY, CDR2 SVGAGI (reference sequence). CDR3 bases: TGTGCCAGCACCGTGACAGGGGGCGGAGGAAAACTGTTTTTT. Its translation is CASTVTGGGGKLFF.

The CDR3 sequence is CASSSLSGGNTEAFF. In DNA, the CDR3 is TGCGCCAGCAGCTCCCTCTCGGGGGGGAACACTGAAGCTTTCTTT. The V gene is TRBV5-1, the J gene TRBJ1-1; tentatively, D is TRBD1 (5 bases). The CDR3 is made up of 15 amino acids. CDR1 and CDR2 (germline): SGHRS, YFSETQ. V dropped 3 bases and J dropped 1 base, with 13 bases sitting between them. Full variable domain (rest looked up from reference TRBV5-1 and TRBJ1-1): KAGVTQTPRYLIKTRGQQVTLSCSPISGHRSVSWYQQTPGQGLQFLFEYFSETQRNKGNFPGRFSGRQFSNSRSEMNVSTLELGDSALYLCASSSLSGGNTEAFFGQGTRLTVV.

This clone was counted between two and nine times. V gene TRBV6-4 combines with J gene TRBJ2-7, with 7 bases lining up with TRBD1. Germline loops: CDR1 MRHNA, CDR2 SNTAGT. J lost 2 bases, V lost 0 bases, and 1 base had no gene match. The CDR3 consists of 14 residues. The CDR3 coding sequence is TGTGCCAGCAGTGACTCGGACAGGACCTACGAGCAGTACTTC. Its protein is CASSDSDRTYEQYF.

The chain is built from TRBV4-1 and TRBJ1-4, with TRBD1 identical over 7 bases. Germline V gene data show CDR1 as MGHRA and CDR2 as YSYEKL. This CDR3 region has 14 residues. V lost 0 bases, J lost 11 bases, and 6 bases stayed unmatched. CDR3 loop: CASSQERGPVKLFF. CDR3 coding DNA: TGCGCCAGCAGCCAAGAGAGGGGGCCTGTTAAACTGTTTTTT.

The V and J genes are TRBV14 and TRBJ2-7; tentative D call: TRBD1 (5 bases). The CDR3 has 15 amino acids. The germline CDR1 and CDR2 sequences are SGHDN and FVKESK. Trimming shortened V by 0 bases and J by 4 bases, and 13 bases separated the two germline ends. CDR3 sequence reads: CASSQEGQIIYEQYF. The CDR3 nucleotides read TGTGCCAGCAGCCAAGAGGGGCAGATAATTTACGAGCAGTACTTC. The variable domain in full, with the rest retrieved from reference TRBV14 and TRBJ2-7, is EAGVTQFPSHSVIEKGQTVTLRCDPISGHDNLYWYRRVMGKEIKFLLHFVKESKQDESGMPNNRFLAERTGGTYSTLKVQPAELEDSGVYFCASSQEGQIIYEQYFGPGTRLTVT.

The rearrangement links TRBV4-1 to TRBJ2-1; 10 positions agree with TRBD2. CDR3 length equals 14 residues. Germline assignment: CDR1 MGHRA and CDR2 YSYEKL. J lost 5 bases, V lost 4 bases, and 2 bases had no gene match. The CDR3 loop is CASSPGLADNEQFF. The CDR3 bases are TGCGCCAGCAGCCCCGGACTAGCGGACAATGAGCAGTTCTTC.

This chain joins TRBV25-1 and TRBJ1-1, with D tentatively TRBD1 (5 bases). Germline CDR1 is MGHDK and CDR2 is SYGVNS. Trimming cost V 4 bases and J 7 bases, with 13 bases left between them. The CDR3 sequence is 13 residues long. CDR3 in DNA: TGTGCCAGCAGTGGTCTACAGGCAGTTGAAGCTTTCTTT. It codes for CASSGLQAVEAFF. The complete variable domain, with remaining parts taken from reference TRBV25-1 and TRBJ1-1, reads EADIYQTPRYLVIGTGKKITLECSQTMGHDKMYWYQQDPGMELHLIHYSYGVNSTEKGDLSSESTVSRIRTEHFPLTLESARPSHTSQYLCASSGLQAVEAFFGQGTRLTVV.